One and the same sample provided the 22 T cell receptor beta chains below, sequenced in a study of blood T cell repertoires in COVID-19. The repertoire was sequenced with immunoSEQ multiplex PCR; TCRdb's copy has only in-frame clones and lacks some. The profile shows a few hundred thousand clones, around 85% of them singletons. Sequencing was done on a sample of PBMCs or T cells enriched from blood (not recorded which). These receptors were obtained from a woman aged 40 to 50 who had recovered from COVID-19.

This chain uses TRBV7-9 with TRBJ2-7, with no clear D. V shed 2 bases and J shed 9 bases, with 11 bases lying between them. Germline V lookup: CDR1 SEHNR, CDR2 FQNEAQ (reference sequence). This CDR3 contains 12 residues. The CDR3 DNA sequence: TGTGCCAGCAGCTTAATACCTGGCGGGCAGTACTTC. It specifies CASSLIPGGQYF.

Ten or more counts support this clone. In nucleotides, the CDR3 is TGTGCCAGCGGCGACAGGGTTACTAATGAAAAACTGTTTTTT. Its protein product is CASGDRVTNEKLFF. The genes are TRBV11-3 and TRBJ1-4, with 7 bases fitting TRBD1. The CDR3 totals 14 residues. Germline CDR1 SGHNT, CDR2 YENEEA. V dropped 8 bases and J dropped 2; count of bases not matched to a gene: 5.

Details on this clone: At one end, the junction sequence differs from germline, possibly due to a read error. The CDR3 sequence is CASSQGTFSNEQYF. The DNA of the CDR3 is TGCGCCAGCAGCCAAGGGACTTTCTCCAACGAGCAGTACTTC. V usage is TRBV4-3 and J usage is TRBJ2-7; D may be TRBD2 (5 bases). The germline V gene has CDR1 LGHNA and CDR2 YSLEER. The CDR3 totals 14 residues.

CDR3 loop: CASSPVPGSQGERQFF. The CDR3 nucleotides read TGTGCCAGCTCACCTGTCCCGGGCAGCCAGGGGGAGCGGCAGTTCTTC. The gene calls are TRBV18 and TRBJ2-1, with 7 bases matching TRBD1. J gave up 12 bases and V 3 bases, and 17 bases lay outside the gene matches. Germline V lookup: CDR1 KGHSH, CDR2 LQKENI. The CDR3 loop spans 16 amino acids.

CDR3 sequence reads: CASSGTEQYF. Written as DNA, the CDR3 is TGCGCCAGCAGCGGGACAGAGCAGTACTTC. The V call is TRBV4-1, the J call TRBJ2-7, with D perhaps matching TRBD1 (6 bases). Trimming removed 5 bases at V and 7 bases at J, with 6 bases between. The CDR3 consists of 10 residues. The germline CDR1 and CDR2 sequences are MGHRA and YSYEKL.

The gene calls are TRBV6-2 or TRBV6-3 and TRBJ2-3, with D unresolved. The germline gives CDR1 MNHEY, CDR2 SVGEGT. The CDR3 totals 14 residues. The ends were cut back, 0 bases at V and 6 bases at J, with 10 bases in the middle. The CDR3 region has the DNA TGTGCCAGCAGTTACTCGACGGCCGGGGATACGCAGTATTTT. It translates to CASSYSTAGDTQYF.

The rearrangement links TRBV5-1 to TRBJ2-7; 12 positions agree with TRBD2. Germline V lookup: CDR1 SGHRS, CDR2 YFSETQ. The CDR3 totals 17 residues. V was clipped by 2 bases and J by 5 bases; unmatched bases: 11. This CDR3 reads CASSLGLAGGQRDEQYF. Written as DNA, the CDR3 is TGCGCCAGCAGCTTAGGGCTAGCGGGAGGGCAGAGAGACGAGCAGTACTTC.

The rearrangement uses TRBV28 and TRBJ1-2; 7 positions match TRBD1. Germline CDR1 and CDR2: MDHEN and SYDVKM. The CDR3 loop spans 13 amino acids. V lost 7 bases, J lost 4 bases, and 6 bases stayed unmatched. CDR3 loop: CASTTDRVYGYTF. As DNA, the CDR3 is TGTGCCAGCACCACCGACAGGGTCTATGGCTACACCTTC.

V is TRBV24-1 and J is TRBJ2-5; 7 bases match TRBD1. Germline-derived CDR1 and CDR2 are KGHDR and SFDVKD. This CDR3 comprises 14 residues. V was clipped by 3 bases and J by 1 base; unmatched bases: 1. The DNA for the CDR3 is TGTGCCACCAGTGATGGGGACAGCCAAGAGACCCAGTACTTC. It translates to CATSDGDSQETQYF.

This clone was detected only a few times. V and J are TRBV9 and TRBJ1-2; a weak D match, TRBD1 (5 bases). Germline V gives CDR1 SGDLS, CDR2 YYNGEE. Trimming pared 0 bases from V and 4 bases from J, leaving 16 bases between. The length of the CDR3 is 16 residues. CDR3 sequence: CASSVVDSPTFYGYTF. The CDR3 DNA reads TGTGCCAGCAGCGTAGTCGACAGCCCCACCTTCTATGGCTACACCTTC. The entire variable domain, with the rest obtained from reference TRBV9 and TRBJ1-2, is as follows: DSGVTQTPKHLITATGQRVTLRCSPRSGDLSVYWYQQSLDQGLQFLIQYYNGEERAKGNILERFSAQQFPDLHSELNLSSLELGDSALYFCASSVVDSPTFYGYTFGSGTRLTVV.

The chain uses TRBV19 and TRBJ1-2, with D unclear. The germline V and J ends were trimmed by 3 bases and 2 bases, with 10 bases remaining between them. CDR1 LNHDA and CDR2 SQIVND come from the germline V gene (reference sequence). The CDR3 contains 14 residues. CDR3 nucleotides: TGTGCCAGTAGTATCGGCCAGCGGAACTATGGCTACACCTTC. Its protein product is CASSIGQRNYGYTF.

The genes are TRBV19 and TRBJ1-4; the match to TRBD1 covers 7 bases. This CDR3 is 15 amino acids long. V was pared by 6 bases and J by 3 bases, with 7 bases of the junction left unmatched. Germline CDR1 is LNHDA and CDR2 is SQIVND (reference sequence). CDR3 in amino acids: CASSAYRGSNEKLFF. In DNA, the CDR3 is TGTGCCAGTAGCGCGTACAGGGGATCTAATGAAAAACTGTTTTTT.

In nucleotides, the CDR3 is TGTGCCAGCCTCTCAGGGGAGTTTGAAGCTTTCTTT. It is translated as CASLSGEFEAFF. V and J are TRBV3-1 (or the pseudogene TRBV3-2) and TRBJ1-1, with D perhaps matching TRBD1 (6 bases). The ends were cut back, 8 bases at V and 7 bases at J, with 14 bases in the middle. The germline V gene has CDR1 LGHDT and CDR2 YNNKEL (reference sequence). This CDR3 contains 12 residues.

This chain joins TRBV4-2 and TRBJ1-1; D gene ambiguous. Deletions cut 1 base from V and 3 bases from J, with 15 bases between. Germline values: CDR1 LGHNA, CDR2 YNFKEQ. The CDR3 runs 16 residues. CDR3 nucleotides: TGTGCCAGCAGCCAAGTCCAGGCAGACCAGTACACTGAAGCTTTCTTT. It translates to CASSQVQADQYTEAFF.

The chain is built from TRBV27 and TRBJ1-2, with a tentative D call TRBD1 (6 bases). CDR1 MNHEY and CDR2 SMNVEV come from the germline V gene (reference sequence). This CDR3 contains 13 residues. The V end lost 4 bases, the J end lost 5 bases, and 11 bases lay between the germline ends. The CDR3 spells CASSSNQGYGYTF. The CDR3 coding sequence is TGTGCCAGCAGTTCAAATCAGGGGTATGGCTACACCTTC.

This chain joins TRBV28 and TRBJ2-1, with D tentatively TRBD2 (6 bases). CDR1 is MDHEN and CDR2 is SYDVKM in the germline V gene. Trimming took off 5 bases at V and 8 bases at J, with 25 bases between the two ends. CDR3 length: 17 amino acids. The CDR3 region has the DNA TGTGCCAGCAGTCCCGTTGGGGTCTTGGGAGGTCGGGATGAGCAGTTCTTC. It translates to CASSPVGVLGGRDEQFF.

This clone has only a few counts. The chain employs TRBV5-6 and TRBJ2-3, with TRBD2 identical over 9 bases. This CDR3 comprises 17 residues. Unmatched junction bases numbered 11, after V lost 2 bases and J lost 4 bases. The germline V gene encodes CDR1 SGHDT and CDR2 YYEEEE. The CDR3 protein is CASSFGVAGVGADTQYF. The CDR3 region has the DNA TGTGCCAGCAGCTTCGGGGTAGCGGGAGTTGGCGCAGATACGCAGTATTTT.

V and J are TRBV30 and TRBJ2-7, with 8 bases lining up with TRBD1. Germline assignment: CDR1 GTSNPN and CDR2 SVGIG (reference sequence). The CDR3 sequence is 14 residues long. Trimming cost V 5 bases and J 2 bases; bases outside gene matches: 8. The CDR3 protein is CAWALGDRTYEQYF. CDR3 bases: TGTGCCTGGGCACTAGGGGACAGGACCTACGAGCAGTACTTC.

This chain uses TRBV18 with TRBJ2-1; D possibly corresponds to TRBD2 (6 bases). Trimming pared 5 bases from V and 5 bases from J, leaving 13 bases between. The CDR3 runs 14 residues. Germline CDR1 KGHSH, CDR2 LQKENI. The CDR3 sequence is CASSVASDNNEQFF. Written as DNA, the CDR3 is TGTGCCAGCTCAGTCGCTAGCGACAACAATGAGCAGTTCTTC.

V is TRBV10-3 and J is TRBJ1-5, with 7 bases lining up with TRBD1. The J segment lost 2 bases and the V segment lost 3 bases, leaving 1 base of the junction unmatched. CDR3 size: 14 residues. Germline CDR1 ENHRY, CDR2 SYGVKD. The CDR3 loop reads CAISDDRGNQPQHF. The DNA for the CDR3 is TGTGCCATCAGTGATGACAGGGGCAATCAGCCCCAGCATTTT.

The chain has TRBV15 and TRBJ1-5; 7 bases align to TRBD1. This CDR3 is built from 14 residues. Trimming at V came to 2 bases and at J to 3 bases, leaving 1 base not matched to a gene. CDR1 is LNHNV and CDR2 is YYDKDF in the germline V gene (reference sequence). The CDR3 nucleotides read TGTGCCACCAGCAGAACAGGGGCCAATCAGCCCCAGCATTTT. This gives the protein CATSRTGANQPQHF.

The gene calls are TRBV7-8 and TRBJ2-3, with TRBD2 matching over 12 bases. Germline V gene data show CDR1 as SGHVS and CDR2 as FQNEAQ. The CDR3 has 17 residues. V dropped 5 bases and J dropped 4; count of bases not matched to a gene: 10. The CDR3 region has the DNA TGTGCCAGCAGCCCCCGACTAGCGGGAGAACCACCAGATACGCAGTATTTT. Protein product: CASSPRLAGEPPDTQYF.